This TCR beta chain was recovered during a study of lymphopenia after photon versus proton radiotherapy. Assay: immunoSEQ multiplex PCR; the TCRdb copy retains only in-frame clones and omits some. The sample contains 20,000 to 25,000 clones, roughly 81% of which appear only once. V was cut by 7 bases and J by 9 bases, with 7 bases left in between. CDR1 and CDR2 from the germline V gene are MNHNS and SASEGT. The CDR3 is 10 residues long. Sequencing used peripheral blood, obtained from a patient treated with photon-based radiotherapy. The chain couples TRBV6-1 to TRBJ2-1; a weak D match, TRBD2 (5 bases). This clonotype originated in a woman between 45 and 60 years old with pancreatic cancer. Here the CDR3 DNA reads TGTGCCAGCAACGGGATTGAGCAGTTCTTC. Its protein is CASNGIEQFF.